This T cell receptor (beta chain) comes out of a study of OX40 agonist ivuxolimab in advanced cancers. Background for the entire study: Ivuxolimab, which targeted the costimulatory receptor OX40 (CD134), was an agonistic, fully human IgG2 monoclonal antibody. Intravenous ivuxolimab was administered to patients every 2 weeks at six dose levels: 0.01, 0.1, 0.3, 1.5, 3 and 10 mg/kg. Among the approximately 50 dose-escalation patients, about 20 had hepatocellular carcinoma, about 15 melanoma, 9 renal cell carcinoma and 9 head and neck cancer. A male proportion of under 85% and a mean age of 60 years, ranging from roughly 23 to 90, were recorded for the dose-escalation cohort. Patients were allowed to have had prior anti-PD-1, anti-PD-L1 or anti-CTLA-4 therapy, and around two fifths of the dose-escalation patients had been treated with checkpoint inhibitors. Partial responses were achieved by three dose-escalation patients, of whom one had hepatocellular carcinoma and two had cutaneous melanoma. Peripheral TCRbeta sequencing aimed to test whether ivuxolimab altered TCR sequence diversity and caused clonal T-cell expansion. The paper describes the monotherapy dose-escalation part (N ≈ 49 patients) of the phase I trial of ivuxolimab.

The full study reports these points: At doses of 0.1 to 3.0 mg/kg, clonal expansion of both CD4+ and CD8+ T cells in blood was seen between baseline and week 6. Low levels of normalized T-cell clonal expansion were also shown by some nonresponding patients. Partial responders in the 0.1-3.0 mg/kg groups had among the lowest normalized peripheral clonal expansion, especially among CD8+ T cells. The antigen specificity of the clonally expanded peripheral T cells was not determined. After ivuxolimab, more expanded clones were found on average in CD8+ T cells than in CD4+ T cells.

Remarks on this clone: Its antigen remains undetermined. Per-base quality was not reported, and no clone a single base away is much larger than it.

Genomic DNA was isolated from the sorted cells so that the TCRbeta CDR3 region could be sequenced. TCRbeta CDR3 regions were sequenced using the immunoSEQ Assay. Here the immuneACCESS table is served through TCRdb, limited to in-frame sequences with V and J called. Missing clones are a known gap in these copies; in checked studies unresolved V genes cover under half, and the rest lacks a known reason. The sample has 68,000 or so clones on record, 75% to 85% of them singletons. The ten largest account for over 1.1% of the sample. The CDR3, cysteine through phenylalanine, is 12 amino acids long. Of all the DNA, just the CDR3 is kept, 36 bases in frame from base 1. Deletion took 2 bases off V and 6 bases off J, with a span of 8 bases between the germline ends. Via the germline V gene, CDR1 is MNHEY and CDR2 SVGAGI. Patients with autoimmune disease history or receiving systemic immunosuppression were excluded from the trial. In every dose cohort, peripheral blood was drawn for TCR sequencing at baseline, cycle 4 day 1, and cycle 7 day 1. The samples were drawn from a first-in-human, open-label, multicenter phase I dose-escalation trial of ivuxolimab. Adults with locally advanced or metastatic head and neck squamous cell, hepatocellular, melanoma or renal cell carcinoma were enrolled in the trial. Before TCR sequencing, CD4+ T cells and CD8+ T cells from peripheral blood were sorted into separate populations.

This sequence uses TRBV6-5 and TRBJ2-7; the D gene remains uncertain. The specimen was CD4+ or CD8+ T cells sorted from blood, collected in a trial of the OX40 agonist ivuxolimab. This receptor was taken from an adult with an advanced solid tumor such as melanoma, head and neck, liver or kidney cancer. The CDR3 reads as follows: CASSYGLGEQYF. The nucleotide sequence is TGTGCCAGCAGTTACGGGCTGGGCGAGCAGTACTTC.